The 24 T cell receptor beta chains listed next were all sequenced from one sample in a study of cytomegalovirus exposure and HLA in healthy donors. With 60 Vbeta and 13 Jbeta primers, the PCR was carried out. The repertoire was sequenced with immunoSEQ multiplex PCR; TCRdb's copy has only in-frame clones and lacks some. The table lists around 190,000 clones, about 77% of them singletons. The sample taken for sequencing was PBMCs. These TCRs come from a woman aged 25 to 45 in good health and CMV-seronegative.

This clone appeared a few times. The rearrangement links TRBV28 to TRBJ1-2, with a tentative D call TRBD1 (5 bases). There are 14 residues in the CDR3. The germline V gene has CDR1 MDHEN and CDR2 SYDVKM. V was trimmed by 2 bases and J by 10 bases, leaving 17 bases between them. CDR3 loop: CASSLGAGPEAYTF. The CDR3 bases are TGTGCCAGCAGTTTAGGGGCAGGCCCTGAAGCCTACACCTTC.

The chain carries TRBV5-5 and TRBJ2-7; 12 bases are shared with TRBD2. Germline CDR1 SGHKS, CDR2 YYEKEE (reference sequence). Losses at the gene ends were 5 bases for V and 1 base for J; bases not matched to a gene: 4. The CDR3 has 15 residues. The CDR3 region has the DNA TGTGCCAGCAGGCGAACTAGCGGGAGGTCCTACGAGCAGTACTTC. Encoded protein: CASRRTSGRSYEQYF.

This clone was seen just once. The genes are TRBV2 and TRBJ2-1, with D perhaps matching TRBD1 (6 bases). The germline V and J ends were trimmed by 8 bases and 3 bases, with 23 bases remaining between them. There are 17 residues in the CDR3. Germline V gene sequence: CDR1 SNHLY, CDR2 FYNNEI. The CDR3 region is CASDEGQPLGFYNEQFF. In DNA form, the CDR3 reads TGTGCCAGCGATGAAGGACAGCCTCTTGGCTTCTACAATGAGCAGTTCTTC.

The chain employs TRBV27 and TRBJ2-7; D unclear. The ends were cut back, 2 bases at V and 3 bases at J, with 14 bases in the middle. Looked up from germline, CDR1 is MNHEY and CDR2 is SMNVEV (reference sequence). CDR3 length: 15 amino acids. This CDR3 is CASSLRGGLNYEQYF. The CDR3 nucleotides read TGTGCCAGCAGTTTAAGAGGCGGCTTAAACTACGAGCAGTACTTC.

This chain uses TRBV7-8 with TRBJ2-5; maybe TRBD2 (5 bases). CDR1 and CDR2 from the germline V gene are SGHVS and FQNEAQ. The germline V and J ends were trimmed by 5 bases and 10 bases, with 14 bases remaining between them. The CDR3 extends over 12 amino acids. CDR3 loop: CASSQTELDQYF. The DNA of the CDR3 is TGTGCCAGCAGCCAGACTGAACTAGACCAGTACTTC.

This clone was picked up one time. The chain is built from TRBV7-9 and TRBJ2-7; 7 nucleotides agree with TRBD2. CDR1 SEHNR and CDR2 FQNEAQ come from the germline V gene (reference sequence). V was clipped by 5 bases and J by 3 bases; unmatched bases: 7. This CDR3 comprises 14 residues. The CDR3 reads CASSPSGVYYEQYF. The CDR3 DNA follows: TGTGCCAGCAGCCCTAGCGGAGTCTACTACGAGCAGTACTTC. The whole variable domain, filled in from reference TRBV7-9 and TRBJ2-7, reads DTGVSQNPRHKITKRGQNVTFRCDPISEHNRLYWYRQTLGQGPEFLTYFQNEAQLEKSRLLSDRFSAERPKGSFSTLEIQRTEQGDSAMYLCASSPSGVYYEQYFGPGTRLTVT.

This sequence joins TRBV5-6 and TRBJ2-3, with 12 bases lining up with TRBD2. There are 16 residues in the CDR3. Trimming removed 0 bases from V and 6 bases from J; junction bases left unmatched: 5. Per the germline V gene, CDR1 is SGHDT and CDR2 is YYEEEE. The CDR3 loop reads CASSLGLAGGPDTQYF. CDR3 sequence (DNA): TGTGCCAGCAGCTTGGGGCTAGCGGGAGGGCCGGATACGCAGTATTTT.

The chain employs TRBV5-1 and TRBJ2-7; 9 positions agree with TRBD1. Germline CDR1 SGHRS, CDR2 YFSETQ. This CDR3 is 18 amino acids long. V was clipped by 0 bases and J by 5 bases; unmatched bases: 15. The CDR3 region is CASSLVSRAGTGYHEQYF. CDR3 coding DNA: TGCGCCAGCAGCTTGGTATCTAGGGCCGGGACAGGGTACCACGAGCAGTACTTC.

As to this clone: One junction end disagrees with the germline gene, perhaps due to a read error. The chain recombines TRBV7-9 with TRBJ1-1; D unclear. Per the germline V gene, CDR1 is SEHNR and CDR2 is FQNEAQ (reference sequence). The length of the CDR3 is 13 residues. The CDR3 bases are TGTTCCAGCAGCTTATACATGAACACTGAAGCTTTCTTT. Its translation: CSSSLYMNTEAFF.

The chain couples TRBV6-1 to TRBJ1-2, with D possibly being TRBD1 (5 bases). This CDR3 spans 14 amino acids. CDR1 and CDR2 (germline): MNHNS, SASEGT. V was clipped by 2 bases and J by 2 bases, with 9 bases between them. This chain's CDR3 is CASSETQENYGYTF. The DNA of the CDR3 is TGTGCCAGCAGTGAAACACAGGAAAACTATGGCTACACCTTC.

The chain recombines TRBV23-1 with TRBJ2-1; possible D gene TRBD2, 6 bases. TRBV23-1 is assigned to the ORF class and has an uncertain function. Trimming took off 3 bases at V and 3 bases at J, with 15 bases between the two ends. The CDR3 runs to 16 residues. In DNA form, the CDR3 reads TGCGCCAGCAGTCAGGGACTGGAACGGGACTACAATGAGCAGTTCTTC. The encoded protein is CASSQGLERDYNEQFF.

CDR3 sequence reads: CASSSLRGLGEKLFF. As DNA, the CDR3 is TGTGCCAGCAGCTCGTTGAGGGGGCTAGGAGAAAAACTGTTTTTT. The genes are TRBV7-6 and TRBJ1-4, with 7 bases aligning to TRBD1. Germline-derived CDR1 and CDR2 are SGHVS and FNYEAQ. The CDR3 has 15 residues. The trim removed 4 bases at V and 8 bases at J, leaving 10 bases unmatched.

The V call is TRBV2, the J call TRBJ2-5, with D possibly matching TRBD1 (6 bases). Trimming left V 6 bases short and J 4 bases short, with 21 bases between. CDR3 length equals 16 residues. Germline V gene sequence: CDR1 SNHLY, CDR2 FYNNEI. Written as DNA, the CDR3 is TGTGCCAGCAGCGCCCAGATGGGGGCCAAGGGAGAGACCCAGTACTTC. Its translation is CASSAQMGAKGETQYF. Looking up the rest from reference TRBV2 and TRBJ2-5 gives the full variable domain: EPEVTQTPSHQVTQMGQEVILRCVPISNHLYFYWYRQILGQKVEFLVSFYNNEISEKSEIFDDQFSVERPDGSNFTLKIRSTKLEDSAMYFCASSAQMGAKGETQYFGPGTRLLVL.

Comments on this clone: The sample contains more than one DNA sequence encoding this CDR3. V usage is TRBV6-6 and J usage is TRBJ2-5; D is unclear. Trimming stripped 0 bases from V and 4 bases from J, with 3 bases between. The CDR3 covers 12 residues. Germline lookup yields CDR1 MNHNY and CDR2 SVGAGI (reference sequence). The CDR3 reads CASSYSRETQYF. CDR3 coding DNA: TGTGCCAGCAGTTACTCTCGAGAGACCCAGTACTTC.

The chain joins TRBV7-2 to TRBJ2-5; 7 nucleotides match TRBD2. The J call may be incorrect, as the DNA end agrees better with TRBJ2-7. CDR3 length: 14 amino acids. The germline CDR1 and CDR2 sequences are SGHTA and FQGNSA. The CDR3 loop is CASSLGTRSYEQYF. DNA of the CDR3: TGTGCCAGCAGCTTAGGGACTAGAAGCTACGAGCAGTACTTC.

At least ten counts were recorded for this clone. As DNA, the CDR3 is TGTGCCTGGAGTGTACAACCTGGGAGGGCTTTCTTT. This encodes CAWSVQPGRAFF. The chain joins TRBV30 to TRBJ1-1; D is unclear. The germline gives CDR1 GTSNPN, CDR2 SVGIG (reference sequence). This CDR3 contains 12 residues. With 0 bases removed from V and 11 bases from J, the gap between germline ends came to 13 bases.

The CDR3 loop reads CASSLDRGPWNEQFF. CDR3 coding DNA: TGCGCCAGCAGCCTTGACAGGGGGCCTTGGAATGAGCAGTTCTTC. V usage is TRBV4-1 and J usage is TRBJ2-1; 10 bases align to TRBD1. The germline gives CDR1 MGHRA, CDR2 YSYEKL. This CDR3 spans 15 amino acids. Losses at the gene ends were 4 bases for V and 7 bases for J; bases not matched to a gene: 7.

J is TRBJ2-2 and V is TRBV19; tentative D call: TRBD2 (6 bases). Between the trimmed V and J ends, which lost 4 bases and 1 base, there was a span of 10 bases. The CDR3 has 15 amino acids. The V gene's germline CDR1 is LNHDA and CDR2 SQIVND (reference sequence). The CDR3 region is CASSKWRGNTGELFF. The CDR3 region has the DNA TGTGCCAGTAGTAAGTGGCGGGGGAACACCGGGGAGCTGTTTTTT.

The chain links TRBV2 to TRBJ1-4; 8 bases map to TRBD1. Trimming cost V 8 bases and J 3 bases; bases outside gene matches: 11. Per germline, CDR1 SNHLY and CDR2 FYNNEI. The CDR3 consists of 16 residues. The chain's CDR3 is CASDLFDRGPNEKLFF. In nucleotides, the CDR3 is TGTGCCAGCGACTTGTTCGACAGGGGTCCTAATGAAAAACTGTTTTTT.

The V call is TRBV7-8, the J call TRBJ1-1; TRBD1 aligns across 8 bases. CDR1 SGHVS and CDR2 FQNEAQ come from the germline V gene. V gave up 2 bases and J gave up 5 bases; unmatched junction bases: 7. The CDR3 sequence is 15 residues long. This CDR3 reads CASSLKQGAWTEAFF. CDR3 DNA: TGTGCCAGCAGCTTAAAGCAGGGGGCCTGGACTGAAGCTTTCTTT.

The chain employs TRBV5-4 and TRBJ2-7, with 9 bases aligning to TRBD2. Germline CDR1 SGHNT, CDR2 YYREEE (reference sequence). This CDR3 comprises 15 residues. V shed 4 bases, J shed 2 bases, and the junction held 7 bases outside the gene matches. CDR3 amino acids: CASSPGASGTYEQYF. As DNA, the CDR3 is TGTGCCAGCAGCCCCGGGGCTAGCGGGACCTACGAGCAGTACTTC.

This clone was seen more than once but under ten times. This rearrangement joins TRBV7-9 to TRBJ2-5, with D possibly TRBD1 on 5 matching bases. The ends were cut back, 5 bases at V and 3 bases at J, with 13 bases in the middle. The germline V gene has CDR1 SEHNR and CDR2 FQNEAQ (reference sequence). The CDR3 is 14 residues long. The CDR3 protein is CASSPMTREETQYF. The CDR3 DNA reads as TGTGCCAGCAGCCCCATGACCAGGGAAGAGACCCAGTACTTC.

The genes are TRBV29-1 and TRBJ2-7; 13 nucleotides line up with TRBD2. Germline lookup yields CDR1 SQVTM and CDR2 ANQGSEA. J was trimmed by 4 bases and V by 1 base; bases with no gene match: 1. The CDR3 runs to 14 residues. In nucleotides, the CDR3 is TGCAGCGTTGAAGGGGGACTAGCGGGATACGAGCAGTACTTC. Its translation: CSVEGGLAGYEQYF.

This chain uses TRBV6-1 with TRBJ2-1; no reliable D call. Trimming took 1 base from V and 0 from J, leaving 13 bases between them. Per the germline V gene, CDR1 is MNHNS and CDR2 is SASEGT. The CDR3 is made up of 17 amino acids. CDR3 DNA: TGTGCCAGCAGTGAAGGAGGCGGATGGAGCTCCTACAATGAGCAGTTCTTC. It specifies CASSEGGGWSSYNEQFF.